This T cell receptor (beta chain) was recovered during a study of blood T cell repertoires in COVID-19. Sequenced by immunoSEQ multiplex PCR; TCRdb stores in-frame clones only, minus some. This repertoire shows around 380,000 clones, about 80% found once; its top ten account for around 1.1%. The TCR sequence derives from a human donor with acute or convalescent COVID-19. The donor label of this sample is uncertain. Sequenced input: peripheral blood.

In DNA, the CDR3 is TGTGCCAGCGGGGACAGGGAGGGTAGGTCACCCCTCCACTTT. Translation: CASGDREGRSPLHF. The rearrangement links TRBV2 to TRBJ1-6, with TRBD1 identical over 9 bases. V gave up 8 bases and J gave up 10 bases; unmatched junction bases: 9. CDR3 length: 14 amino acids. Germline V gives CDR1 SNHLY, CDR2 FYNNEI.